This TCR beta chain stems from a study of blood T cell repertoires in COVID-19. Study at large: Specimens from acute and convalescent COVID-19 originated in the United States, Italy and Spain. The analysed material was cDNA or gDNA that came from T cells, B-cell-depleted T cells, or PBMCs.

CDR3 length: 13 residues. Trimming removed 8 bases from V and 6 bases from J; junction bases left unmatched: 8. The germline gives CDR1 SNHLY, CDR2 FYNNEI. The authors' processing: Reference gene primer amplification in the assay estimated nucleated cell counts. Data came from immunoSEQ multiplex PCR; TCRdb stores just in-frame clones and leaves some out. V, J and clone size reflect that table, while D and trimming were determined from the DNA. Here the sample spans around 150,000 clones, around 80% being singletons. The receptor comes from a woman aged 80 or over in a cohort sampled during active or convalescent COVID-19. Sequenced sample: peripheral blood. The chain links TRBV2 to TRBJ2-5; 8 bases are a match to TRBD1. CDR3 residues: CASRYRDRQTQYF. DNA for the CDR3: TGTGCCAGCCGGTACCGGGACAGGCAGACCCAGTACTTC.